Listed here are 9 T cell receptor beta chains from one sample, sequenced in a study of graft-versus-host responses after intestinal transplantation. Profiling relied on immunoSEQ multiplex PCR, and the TCRdb table lists in-frame clones only, not all of them. The data show roughly 38,000 clones, 85% to 95% seen once. No antigen is known for these receptors. This sample comprised unstimulated CD8+ T cells sorted from spleen or lymph node cells, obtained before transplant. These receptors came from a human donor who was the organ donor for an intestinal transplant.

V usage is TRBV11-2 and J usage is TRBJ2-3; no firm D call. Trimming pared 4 bases from V and 6 bases from J, leaving 17 bases between. The germline V gene encodes CDR1 SGHAT and CDR2 FQNNGV. The CDR3 contains 15 residues. CDR3 protein: CASSSTSRSRDTQYF. DNA of the CDR3: TGTGCCAGCAGCTCGACTTCAAGGAGTCGGGATACGCAGTATTTT.

V gene TRBV7-6 combines with J gene TRBJ2-7; no firm D call. V was trimmed by 1 base and J by 0 bases, leaving 7 bases between them. CDR1 is SGHVS, CDR2 FNYEAQ, per germline. The CDR3 totals 14 residues. The CDR3 DNA is TGTGCCAGCAGCTTAGACTCTTCCTCCTACGAGCAGTACTTC. This codes for CASSLDSSSYEQYF.

The chain has TRBV28 and TRBJ1-5, with 12 bases aligning to TRBD1. The CDR3 runs to 15 residues. Germline assignment: CDR1 MDHEN and CDR2 SYDVKM. J lost 7 bases, V lost 6 bases, and 7 bases had no gene match. The CDR3 sequence is CASSTTGTGGQPQHF. CDR3 DNA sequence: TGTGCCAGCAGCACCACCGGGACAGGGGGCCAGCCCCAGCATTTT.

This clone showed up just once. V is TRBV19 and J is TRBJ2-5; 7 nucleotides match TRBD1. CDR3 length: 14 amino acids. The germline V gene encodes CDR1 LNHDA and CDR2 SQIVND (reference sequence). Trimming took 5 bases from V and 5 from J; bases not matched to a gene: 8. CDR3 sequence reads: CASSHRGRWETQYF. CDR3 in DNA: TGTGCCAGTAGTCACAGGGGACGGTGGGAGACCCAGTACTTC.

The V gene is TRBV27, the J gene TRBJ2-3, with 7 bases that match TRBD2. Germline lookup yields CDR1 MNHEY and CDR2 SMNVEV (reference sequence). J was trimmed by 14 bases and V by 2 bases; bases with no gene match: 19. The CDR3 sequence is 16 residues long. The CDR3 sequence: CASSLRVAGASDTVYF. In nucleotides, the CDR3 is TGTGCCAGCAGTTTAAGGGTCGCGGGAGCGTCAGATACGGTGTATTTT.

The chain employs TRBV29-1 and TRBJ2-5; 9 nucleotides line up with TRBD1. CDR3 length: 18 amino acids. Germline V gives CDR1 SQVTM, CDR2 ANQGSEA. After removal of 1 base from V and 2 bases from J, the junction contained 14 bases not matched to a gene. CDR3 sequence reads: CSVEAGTGRLVAQETQYF. For the CDR3, the DNA is TGCAGCGTTGAAGCGGGGACAGGGAGGTTGGTGGCGCAAGAGACCCAGTACTTC. The whole variable domain, remainder taken from reference TRBV29-1 and TRBJ2-5, is SAVISQKPSRDICQRGTSLTIQCQVDSQVTMMFWYRQQPGQSLTLIATANQGSEATYESGFVIDKFPISRPNLTFSTLTVSNMSPEDSSIYLCSVEAGTGRLVAQETQYFGPGTRLLVL.

This chain joins TRBV13 and TRBJ2-6; D tentatively fits TRBD1 or TRBD2 (5 bases each). The CDR3 sequence is 17 residues long. Germline loops: CDR1 PRHDT, CDR2 FYEKMQ (reference sequence). The germline V and J ends were trimmed by 5 bases and 0 bases, with 14 bases remaining between them. The CDR3 reads CASSDRDRSSGANVLTF. CDR3 bases: TGTGCCAGCAGCGACCGGGACCGCAGCTCTGGGGCCAACGTCCTGACTTTC.

This clone qualifies as medium-sized. The CDR3 DNA is TGTGCCAGCAGCCCTAGCGGGAGGCAGTACGAGCAGTACTTC. Its protein product is CASSPSGRQYEQYF. The chain joins TRBV9 to TRBJ2-7; 11 bases line up with TRBD2. The CDR3 contains 14 residues. Germline V gene sequence: CDR1 SGDLS, CDR2 YYNGEE. V gave up 4 bases and J gave up 4 bases; unmatched junction bases: 4.

The V call is TRBV9, the J call TRBJ2-5, with 10 bases lining up with TRBD2. CDR3 size: 15 residues. Germline V lookup: CDR1 SGDLS, CDR2 YYNGEE. Trimming removed 0 bases from V and 3 bases from J; junction bases left unmatched: 2. This CDR3 is CASSVGTSGKETQYF. In DNA, the CDR3 is TGTGCCAGCAGCGTAGGGACTAGCGGAAAAGAGACCCAGTACTTC.